The clone carrying this TCR beta chain was seen many times. As yet, its antigen is unknown. The TCR beta libraries were generated through quantitative 5'-RACE incorporating molecular barcodes. One entry per CDR3 protein results from TCRdb running MiXCR on the 5' RACE reads. Of roughly 91,000 distinct CDR3 sequences in the sample, about 8.5% were seen once. The length of the CDR3 is 12 residues. The germline V gene encodes CDR1 MNHEY and CDR2 SVGEGT. Trimming removed 2 bases from V and 4 bases from J, with 3 bases in between. This sample is part of a study of CD8 T cells in ankylosing spondylitis. Study-wide findings and caveats: In synovial fluid and blood from reactive arthritis, some motif variants were previously reported.

The chain recombines TRBV6-2 or TRBV6-3 with TRBJ1-5, with D hard to call. The TCR was taken from a male donor with ankylosing spondylitis or in good health (not recorded which). The specimen was blood, either unsorted or a sorted T cell fraction (not recorded which). CDR3 sequence reads: CASSYHNQPQHF. Written as DNA, the CDR3 is TGTGCCAGCAGTTACCATAATCAGCCCCAGCATTTT.